Listed here are 11 T cell receptor beta chains from one sample, sequenced in a study of T cells after yellow fever vaccination. TCRdb called the 5' RACE reads again in MiXCR, with one record for every CDR3 protein. In the table there are 500,000 to 650,000 distinct CDR3 sequences, about a sixth of which are singletons. The sample in question was PBMCs, obtained 5 days after the first yellow fever vaccination. These receptors were taken from a young man who received the YFV17D yellow fever vaccine.

The genes are TRBV7-2 and TRBJ2-3; a weak D match, TRBD2 (5 bases). Germline V gene sequence: CDR1 SGHTA, CDR2 FQGNSA. The CDR3 extends over 13 amino acids. Trimming left V 5 bases short and J 6 bases short, with 12 bases between. CDR3 in amino acids: CASSQRTGDTQYF. As DNA, the CDR3 is TGTGCCAGCAGCCAGAGGACTGGGGATACGCAGTATTTT.

This clonotype was seen a few times. The J gene is TRBJ2-1, the V gene TRBV27; no clear D. The germline gives CDR1 MNHEY, CDR2 SMNVEV (reference sequence). V was pared by 7 bases and J by 4 bases, with 11 bases between. The length of the CDR3 is 13 residues. The CDR3 coding sequence is TGTGCCAGCAAGGGCTCCCGTTACAATGAGCAGTTCTTC. It yields the protein CASKGSRYNEQFF.

This clonotype has more than one count but fewer than ten. The V gene is TRBV27, the J gene TRBJ2-2; TRBD1 matches 7 bases. The CDR3 is 13 residues long. V shed 0 bases and J 8 bases; nucleotides not matched to a gene: 0. Germline V gives CDR1 MNHEY, CDR2 SMNVEV (reference sequence). CDR3 region: CASSLSGQGELFF. CDR3 sequence (DNA): TGTGCCAGCAGTTTATCGGGACAGGGGGAGCTGTTTTTT.

This clonotype was counted between two and nine times. The chain recombines TRBV6-5 with TRBJ1-4, with a tentative D call TRBD1 (5 bases). Germline V gene data show CDR1 as MNHEY and CDR2 as SVGAGI. V shed 2 bases and J shed 6 bases, with 10 bases lying between them. The CDR3 covers 14 residues. CDR3 DNA sequence: TGTGCCAGCAGTTACGCCGGGGGTGATGAAAAACTGTTTTTT. Protein: CASSYAGGDEKLFF.

This clonotype has ten or more counts. This chain links TRBV10-3 with TRBJ2-1; D unresolved. This CDR3 is 11 amino acids long. The V and J ends lost 2 bases and 10 bases respectively, with 6 bases between them. The germline gives CDR1 ENHRY, CDR2 SYGVKD. CDR3 protein: CAISEATEQFF. CDR3 bases: TGTGCCATCAGTGAGGCGACAGAGCAGTTCTTC.

V and J are TRBV7-4 and TRBJ2-5; D remains unclear. CDR3 length: 13 amino acids. The germline V gene encodes CDR1 SGHVT and CDR2 SQSDAQ. Trimming pared 0 bases from V and 6 bases from J, leaving 8 bases between. The CDR3 reads CASSLARVKTQYF. As DNA, the CDR3 is TGTGCCAGCAGCTTAGCGCGAGTAAAGACCCAGTACTTC.

The V gene is TRBV12-3 or TRBV12-4, the J gene TRBJ1-3; TRBD1 matches 10 bases. This CDR3 contains 15 residues. The junction had 0 bases not matched to a gene; V was cut back by 4 bases and J by 0 bases. CDR3: CASSWTGGSGNTIYF. For the CDR3, the DNA is TGTGCCAGCAGTTGGACAGGGGGCTCTGGAAACACCATATATTTT.

The chain couples TRBV12-3 or TRBV12-4 to TRBJ2-3; D unclear. V gave up 6 bases and J gave up 2 bases, with 9 bases separating them. The CDR3 is 13 amino acids. The CDR3 bases are TGTGCCAGCAGACGGGTATCCACAGATACGCAGTATTTT. Its translation is CASRRVSTDTQYF.

A few counts support this clonotype. V gene TRBV5-1 combines with J gene TRBJ1-2, with TRBD1 as a possible D gene (5 bases). Germline CDR1 and CDR2: SGHRS and YFSETQ. This CDR3 comprises 14 residues. The V and J ends lost 4 bases and 8 bases respectively, with 18 bases between them. In DNA form, the CDR3 reads TGCGCCAGCAGCCCGAACTCCAGGGTTTCGGGCTACACCTTC. Protein: CASSPNSRVSGYTF.

J is TRBJ2-4 and V is TRBV4-3; TRBD1 matches 7 bases. Germline trimming cut 0 bases from V and 7 bases from J; bases unmatched to any gene: 12. CDR1 is LGHNA, CDR2 YSLEER, per germline. This CDR3 contains 17 residues. The CDR3 here is CASSQEAPRGPGNIQYF. Written as DNA, the CDR3 is TGCGCCAGCAGCCAAGAAGCCCCGAGGGGGCCGGGGAACATTCAGTACTTC.

The CDR3 nucleotides are TGTGCCAGCAGTGACGAGCGGGTGGATACGCAGTATTTT. As protein: CASSDERVDTQYF. The V call is TRBV6-4, the J call TRBJ2-3; D is possibly TRBD2 (6 bases). V lost 2 bases to trimming and J lost 6 bases, with 9 bases between them. Germline V gene sequence: CDR1 MRHNA, CDR2 SNTAGT. The CDR3 is made up of 13 amino acids.